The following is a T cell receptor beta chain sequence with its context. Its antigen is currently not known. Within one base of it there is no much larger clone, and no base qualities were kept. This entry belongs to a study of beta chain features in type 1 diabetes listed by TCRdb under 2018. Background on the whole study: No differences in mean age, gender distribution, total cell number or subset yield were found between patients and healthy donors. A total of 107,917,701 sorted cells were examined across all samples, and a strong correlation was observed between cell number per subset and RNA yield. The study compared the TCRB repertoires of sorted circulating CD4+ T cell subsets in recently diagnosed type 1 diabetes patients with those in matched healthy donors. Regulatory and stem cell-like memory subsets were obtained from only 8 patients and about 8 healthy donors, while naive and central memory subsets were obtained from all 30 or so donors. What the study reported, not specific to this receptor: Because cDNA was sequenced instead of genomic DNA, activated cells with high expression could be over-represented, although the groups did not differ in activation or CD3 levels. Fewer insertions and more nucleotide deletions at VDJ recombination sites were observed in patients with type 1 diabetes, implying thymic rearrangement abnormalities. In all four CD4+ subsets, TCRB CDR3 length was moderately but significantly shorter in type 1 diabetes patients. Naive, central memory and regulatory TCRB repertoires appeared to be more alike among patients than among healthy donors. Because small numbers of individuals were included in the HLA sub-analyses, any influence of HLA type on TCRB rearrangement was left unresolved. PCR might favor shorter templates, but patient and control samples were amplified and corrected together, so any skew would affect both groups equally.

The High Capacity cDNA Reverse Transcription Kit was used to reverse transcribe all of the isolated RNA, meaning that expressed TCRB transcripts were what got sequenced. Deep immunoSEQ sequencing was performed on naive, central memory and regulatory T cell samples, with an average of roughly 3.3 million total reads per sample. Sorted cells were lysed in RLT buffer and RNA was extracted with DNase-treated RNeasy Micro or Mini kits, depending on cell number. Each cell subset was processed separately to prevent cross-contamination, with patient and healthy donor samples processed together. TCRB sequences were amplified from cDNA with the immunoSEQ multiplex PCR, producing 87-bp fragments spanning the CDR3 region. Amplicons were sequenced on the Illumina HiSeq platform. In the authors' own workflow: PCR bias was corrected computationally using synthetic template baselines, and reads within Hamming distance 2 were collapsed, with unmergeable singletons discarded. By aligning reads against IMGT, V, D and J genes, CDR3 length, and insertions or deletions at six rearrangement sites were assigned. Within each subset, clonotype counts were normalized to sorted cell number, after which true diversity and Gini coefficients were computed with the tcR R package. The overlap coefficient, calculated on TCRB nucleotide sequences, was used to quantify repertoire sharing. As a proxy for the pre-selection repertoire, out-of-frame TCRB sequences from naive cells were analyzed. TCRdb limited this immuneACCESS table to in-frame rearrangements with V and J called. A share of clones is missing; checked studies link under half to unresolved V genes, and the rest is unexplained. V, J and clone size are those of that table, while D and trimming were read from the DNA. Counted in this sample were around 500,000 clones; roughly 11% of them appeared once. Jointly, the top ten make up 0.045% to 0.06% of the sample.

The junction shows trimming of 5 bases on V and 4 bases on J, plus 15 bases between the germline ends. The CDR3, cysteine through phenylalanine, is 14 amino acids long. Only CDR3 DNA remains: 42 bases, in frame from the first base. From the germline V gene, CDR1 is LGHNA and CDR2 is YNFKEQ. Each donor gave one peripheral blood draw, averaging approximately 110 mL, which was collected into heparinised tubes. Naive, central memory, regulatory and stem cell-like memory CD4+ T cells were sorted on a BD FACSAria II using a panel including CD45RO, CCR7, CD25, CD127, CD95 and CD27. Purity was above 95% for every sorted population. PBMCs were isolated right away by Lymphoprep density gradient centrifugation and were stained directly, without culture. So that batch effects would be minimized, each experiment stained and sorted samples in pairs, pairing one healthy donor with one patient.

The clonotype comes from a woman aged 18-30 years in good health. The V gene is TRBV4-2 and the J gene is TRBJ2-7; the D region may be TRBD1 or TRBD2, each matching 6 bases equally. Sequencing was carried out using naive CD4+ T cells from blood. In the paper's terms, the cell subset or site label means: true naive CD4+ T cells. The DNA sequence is TGTGCCAGCAGCAAGGGAGGACAGCCGTACGAGCAGTACTTC. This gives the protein CASSKGGQPYEQYF.